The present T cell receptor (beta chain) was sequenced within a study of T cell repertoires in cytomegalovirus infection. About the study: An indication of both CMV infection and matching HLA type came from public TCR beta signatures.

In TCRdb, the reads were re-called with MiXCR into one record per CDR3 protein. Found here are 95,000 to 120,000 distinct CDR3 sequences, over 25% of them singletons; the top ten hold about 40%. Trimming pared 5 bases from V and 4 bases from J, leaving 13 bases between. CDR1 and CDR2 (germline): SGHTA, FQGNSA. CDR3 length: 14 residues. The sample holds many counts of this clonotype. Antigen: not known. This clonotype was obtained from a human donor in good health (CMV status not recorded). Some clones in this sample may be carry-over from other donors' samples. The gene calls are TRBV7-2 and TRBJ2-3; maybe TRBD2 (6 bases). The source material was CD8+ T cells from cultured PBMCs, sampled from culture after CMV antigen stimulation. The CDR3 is CASSLLAGADTQYF. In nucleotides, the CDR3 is TGTGCCAGCAGCCTACTAGCTGGAGCAGATACGCAGTATTTT.